This TCR beta chain was found in a study of shared clonotypes between healthy human individuals. As for the study in general: CD4 naive and CD4 memory each took three plates per donor, while CD8 naive took two and CD8 memory one.

Study observations and caveats: Among non-shared clonotypes, generation probabilities were lower than among those shared by all four donors.

Comments on this clone: The antigen is undetermined.

Here immunoSEQ multiplex PCR was the method, and the copy in TCRdb shows in-frame clones only, minus some. The profile covers around 2,000,000 clones, with 90% to 95% appearing a single time and 0.13% taken by the ten largest. The specimen was naive CD4+ T cells sorted from blood. As to subset: CD45RA+ positively selected. This TCR was sampled from a man between 18 and 29 years old in good health.

CDR3 amino acids: CARSLGGLYGYTF. The CDR3 DNA follows: TGTGCCAGAAGCTTAGGTGGGCTCTATGGCTACACCTTC. The chain links TRBV7-5 to TRBJ1-2; TRBD1, as called in the table, went unchecked against the DNA. TRBV7-5 is an annotated pseudogene. This CDR3 is built from 13 residues.